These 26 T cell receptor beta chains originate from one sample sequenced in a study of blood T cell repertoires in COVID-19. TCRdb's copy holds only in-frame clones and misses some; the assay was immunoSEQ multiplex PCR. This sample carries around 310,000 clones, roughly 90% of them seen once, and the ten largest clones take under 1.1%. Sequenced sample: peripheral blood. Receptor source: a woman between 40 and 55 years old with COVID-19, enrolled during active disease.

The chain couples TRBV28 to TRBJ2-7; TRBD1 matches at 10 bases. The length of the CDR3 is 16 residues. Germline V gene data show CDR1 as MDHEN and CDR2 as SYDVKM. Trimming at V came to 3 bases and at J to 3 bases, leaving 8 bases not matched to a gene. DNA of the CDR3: TGTGCCAGCAGTTTCCCCAGGGGACAGGGGAACTACGAGCAGTACTTC. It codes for CASSFPRGQGNYEQYF.

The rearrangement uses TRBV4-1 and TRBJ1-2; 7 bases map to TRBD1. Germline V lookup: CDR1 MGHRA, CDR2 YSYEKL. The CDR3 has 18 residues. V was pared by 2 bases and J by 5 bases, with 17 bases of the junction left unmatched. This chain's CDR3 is CASSQRVLAGGTQYGYTF. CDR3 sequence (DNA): TGCGCCAGCAGCCAAAGGGTCTTGGCAGGGGGTACTCAGTATGGCTACACCTTC.

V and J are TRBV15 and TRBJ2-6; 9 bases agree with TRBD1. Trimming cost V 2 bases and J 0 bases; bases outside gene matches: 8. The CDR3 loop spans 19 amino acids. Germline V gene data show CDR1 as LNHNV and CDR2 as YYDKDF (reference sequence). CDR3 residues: CATSRTEQGAVSGANVLTF. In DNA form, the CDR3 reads TGTGCCACCAGCAGAACTGAACAGGGGGCAGTCTCTGGGGCCAACGTCCTGACTTTC.

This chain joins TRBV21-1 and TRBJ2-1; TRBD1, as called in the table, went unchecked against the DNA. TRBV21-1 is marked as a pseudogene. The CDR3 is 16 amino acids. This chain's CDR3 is CASSRGPDRDYNEQFF. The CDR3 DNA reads TGTGCCAGCAGCCGAGGGCCCGACAGGGACTACAATGAGCAGTTCTTC.

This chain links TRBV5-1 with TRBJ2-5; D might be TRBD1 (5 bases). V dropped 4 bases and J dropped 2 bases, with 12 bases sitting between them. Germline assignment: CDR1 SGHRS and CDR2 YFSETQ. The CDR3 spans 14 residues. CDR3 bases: TGCGCCAGCAGCAACCCAGGGTTGCAAGAGACCCAGTACTTC. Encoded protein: CASSNPGLQETQYF.

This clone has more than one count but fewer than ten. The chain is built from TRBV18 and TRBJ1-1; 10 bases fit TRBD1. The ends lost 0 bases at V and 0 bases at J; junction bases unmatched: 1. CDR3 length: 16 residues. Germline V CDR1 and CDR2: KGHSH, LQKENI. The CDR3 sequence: CASSPPTGGLNTEAFF. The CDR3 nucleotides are TGTGCCAGCTCACCACCGACAGGGGGCCTGAACACTGAAGCTTTCTTT. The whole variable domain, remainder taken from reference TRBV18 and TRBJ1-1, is NAGVMQNPRHLVRRRGQEARLRCSPMKGHSHVYWYRQLPEEGLKFMVYLQKENIIDESGMPKERFSAEFPKEGPSILRIQQVVRGDSAAYFCASSPPTGGLNTEAFFGQGTRLTVV.

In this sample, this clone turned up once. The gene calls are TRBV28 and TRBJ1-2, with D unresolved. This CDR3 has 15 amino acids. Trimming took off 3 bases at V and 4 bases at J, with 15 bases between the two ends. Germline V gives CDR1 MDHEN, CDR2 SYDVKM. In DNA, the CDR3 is TGTGCCAGCAGTTTTGAGGCCCGACCCCCCTATGGCTACACCTTC. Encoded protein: CASSFEARPPYGYTF.

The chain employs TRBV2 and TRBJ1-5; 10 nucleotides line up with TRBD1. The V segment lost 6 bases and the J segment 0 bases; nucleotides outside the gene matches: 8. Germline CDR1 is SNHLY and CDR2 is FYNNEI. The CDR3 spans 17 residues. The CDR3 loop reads CASRGKDRGISNQPQHF. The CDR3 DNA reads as TGTGCCAGCAGGGGAAAGGACAGGGGGATTAGCAATCAGCCCCAGCATTTT.

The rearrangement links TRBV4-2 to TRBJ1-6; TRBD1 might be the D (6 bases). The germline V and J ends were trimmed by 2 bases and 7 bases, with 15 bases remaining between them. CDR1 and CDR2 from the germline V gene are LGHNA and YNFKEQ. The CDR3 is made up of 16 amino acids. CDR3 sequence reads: CASSQSLQGGNSPLHF. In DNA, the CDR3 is TGTGCCAGCAGCCAATCCCTACAGGGAGGGAATTCACCCCTCCACTTT.

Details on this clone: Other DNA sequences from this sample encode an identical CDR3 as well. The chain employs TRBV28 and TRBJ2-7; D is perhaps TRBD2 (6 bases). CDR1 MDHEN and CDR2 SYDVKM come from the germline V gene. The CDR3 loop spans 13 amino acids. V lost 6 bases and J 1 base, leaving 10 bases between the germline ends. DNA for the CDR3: TGTGCCAGCAGCCTGGGAGGATCCTACGAGCAGTACTTC. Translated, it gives CASSLGGSYEQYF.

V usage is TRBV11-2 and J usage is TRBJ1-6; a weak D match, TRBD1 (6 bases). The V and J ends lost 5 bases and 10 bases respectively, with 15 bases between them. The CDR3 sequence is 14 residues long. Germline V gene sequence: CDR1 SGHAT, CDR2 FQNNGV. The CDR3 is CASSPTTGKSPLHF. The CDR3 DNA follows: TGTGCCAGCAGCCCAACAACAGGGAAATCACCCCTCCACTTT.

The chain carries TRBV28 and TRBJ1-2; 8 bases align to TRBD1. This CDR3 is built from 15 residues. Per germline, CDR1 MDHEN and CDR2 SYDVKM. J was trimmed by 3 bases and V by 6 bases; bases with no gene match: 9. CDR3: CASSTLAGGYYGYTF. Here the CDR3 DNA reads TGTGCCAGCAGCACCCTAGCAGGGGGCTACTATGGCTACACCTTC.

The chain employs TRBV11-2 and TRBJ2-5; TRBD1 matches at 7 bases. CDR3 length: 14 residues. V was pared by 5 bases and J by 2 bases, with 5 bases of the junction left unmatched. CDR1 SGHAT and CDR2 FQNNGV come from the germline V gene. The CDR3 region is CASSRYRGQETQYF. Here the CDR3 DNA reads TGTGCCAGCAGCCGCTACAGGGGACAAGAGACCCAGTACTTC.

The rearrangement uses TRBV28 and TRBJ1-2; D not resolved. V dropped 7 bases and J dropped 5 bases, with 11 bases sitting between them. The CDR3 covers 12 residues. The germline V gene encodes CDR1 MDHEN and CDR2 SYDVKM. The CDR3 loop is CASTPGSYGYTF. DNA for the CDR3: TGTGCCAGCACCCCGGGGTCGTATGGCTACACCTTC.

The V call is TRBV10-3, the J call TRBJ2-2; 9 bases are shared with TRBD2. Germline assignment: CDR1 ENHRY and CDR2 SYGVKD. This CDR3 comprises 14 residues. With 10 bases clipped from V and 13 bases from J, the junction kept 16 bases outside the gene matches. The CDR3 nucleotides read TGTGCCAGCGGGAAGGGAAGTAGCGGGGGAGTGCTGTTTTTT. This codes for CASGKGSSGGVLFF.

The CDR3 bases are TGTGCCAGCAGTGAAGCCTGGGCAGTCGCCTACGAGCAGTACTTC. It encodes CASSEAWAVAYEQYF. V gene TRBV6-1 combines with J gene TRBJ2-7; D is unclear. Germline lookup yields CDR1 MNHNS and CDR2 SASEGT. This CDR3 is built from 15 residues. Trimming took off 0 bases at V and 2 bases at J, with 11 bases between the two ends.

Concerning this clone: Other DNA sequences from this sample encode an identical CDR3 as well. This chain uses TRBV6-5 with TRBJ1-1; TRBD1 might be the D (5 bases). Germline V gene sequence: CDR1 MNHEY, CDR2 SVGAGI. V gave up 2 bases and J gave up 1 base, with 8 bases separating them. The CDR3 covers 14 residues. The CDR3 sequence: CASSYLRENTEAFF. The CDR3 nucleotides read TGTGCCAGCAGTTACCTCAGGGAGAACACTGAAGCTTTCTTT.

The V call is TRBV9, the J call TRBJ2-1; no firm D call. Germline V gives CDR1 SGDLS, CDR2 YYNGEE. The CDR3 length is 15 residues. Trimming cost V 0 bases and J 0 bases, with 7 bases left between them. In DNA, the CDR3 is TGTGCCAGCAGCGTAGGAAGCAACTCCTACAATGAGCAGTTCTTC. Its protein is CASSVGSNSYNEQFF.

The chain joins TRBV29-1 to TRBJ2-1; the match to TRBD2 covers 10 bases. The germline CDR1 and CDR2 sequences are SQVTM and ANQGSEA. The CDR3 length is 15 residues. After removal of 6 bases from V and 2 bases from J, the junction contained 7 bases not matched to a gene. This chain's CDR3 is CSVSAGGLPYNEQFF. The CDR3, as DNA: TGCAGCGTATCAGCGGGGGGGCTCCCCTACAATGAGCAGTTCTTC.

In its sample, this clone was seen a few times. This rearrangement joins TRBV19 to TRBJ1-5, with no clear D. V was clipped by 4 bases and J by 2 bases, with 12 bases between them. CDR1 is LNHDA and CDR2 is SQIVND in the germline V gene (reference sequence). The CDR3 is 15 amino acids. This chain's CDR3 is CASSTGSRRNQPQHF. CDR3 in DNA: TGTGCCAGTAGTACGGGGTCACGCCGCAATCAGCCCCAGCATTTT.

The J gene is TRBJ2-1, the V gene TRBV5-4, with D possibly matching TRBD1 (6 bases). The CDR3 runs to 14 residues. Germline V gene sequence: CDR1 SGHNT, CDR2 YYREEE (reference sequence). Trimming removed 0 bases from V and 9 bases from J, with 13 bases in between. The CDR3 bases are TGTGCCAGCAGCTTGGTTACAGGGTCAAGTGAGCAGTTCTTC. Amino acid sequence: CASSLVTGSSEQFF.

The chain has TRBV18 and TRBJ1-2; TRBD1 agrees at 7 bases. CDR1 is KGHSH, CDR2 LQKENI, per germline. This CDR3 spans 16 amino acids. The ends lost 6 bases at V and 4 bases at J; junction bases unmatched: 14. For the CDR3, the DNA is TGTGCCAGCTCCGCTAATACAGGGGAGGTTGGCTATGGCTACACCTTC. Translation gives CASSANTGEVGYGYTF.

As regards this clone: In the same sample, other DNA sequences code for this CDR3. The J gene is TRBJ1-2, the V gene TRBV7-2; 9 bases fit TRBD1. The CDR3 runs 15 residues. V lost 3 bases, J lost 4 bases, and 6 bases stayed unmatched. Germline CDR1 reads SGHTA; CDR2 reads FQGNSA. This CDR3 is CASSFQTGGGYGYTF. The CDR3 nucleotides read TGTGCCAGCAGCTTTCAGACAGGGGGAGGCTATGGCTACACCTTC.

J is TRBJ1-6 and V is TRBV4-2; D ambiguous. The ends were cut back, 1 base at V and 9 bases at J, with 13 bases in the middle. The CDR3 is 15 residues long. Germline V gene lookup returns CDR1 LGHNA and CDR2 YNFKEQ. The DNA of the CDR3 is TGTGCCAGCAGCCAAGTGCAGGAATCGTCTTCACCCCTCCACTTT. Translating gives CASSQVQESSSPLHF.

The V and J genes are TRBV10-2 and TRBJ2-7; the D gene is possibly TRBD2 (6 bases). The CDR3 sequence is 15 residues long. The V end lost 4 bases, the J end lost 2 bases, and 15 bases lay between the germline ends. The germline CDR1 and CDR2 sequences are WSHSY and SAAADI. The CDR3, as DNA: TGCGCCAGCAGTGTGATCGGCGGGGTGACCTACGAGCAGTACTTC. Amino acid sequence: CASSVIGGVTYEQYF.

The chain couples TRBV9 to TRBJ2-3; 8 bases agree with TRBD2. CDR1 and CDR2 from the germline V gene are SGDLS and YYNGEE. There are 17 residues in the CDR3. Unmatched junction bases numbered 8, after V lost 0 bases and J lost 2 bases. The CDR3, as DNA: TGTGCCAGCAGCGTAGAAGGGACTAGGGGATACACAGATACGCAGTATTTT. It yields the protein CASSVEGTRGYTDTQYF.